Below, 31 T cell receptor beta chains from the same sample are listed, as sequenced in a study of Ad26.COV2.S vaccination and SARS-CoV-2 variants. Assay: immunoSEQ multiplex PCR; the TCRdb copy retains only in-frame clones and omits some. The repertoire holds about 400,000 clones, about 80% seen once, with more than 7% in the top ten. Treatment defined: roughly 19 received Ad26.COV2.S at low or high dose, single or two shots; about 5 received placebo; per-sample allocation not given. Samples were taken on day 63 after the first vaccine or placebo injection. Sequences were derived from peripheral blood, sampled in a trial of Ad26.COV2.S vaccine versus placebo. The receptors here all came from a person aged 18 to 65 who received the Ad26.COV2.S COVID-19 vaccine or a placebo.

In its sample, this clone was seen once. The chain links TRBV19 to TRBJ1-1, with D hard to call. Germline CDR1 reads LNHDA; CDR2 reads SQIVND (reference sequence). The ends were cut back, 5 bases at V and 1 base at J, with 14 bases in the middle. This CDR3 region has 15 residues. Here the CDR3 DNA reads TGTGCCAGTAGTCCGGGAGCGTCGGGGAACACTGAAGCTTTCTTT. This sequence encodes CASSPGASGNTEAFF.

The table lists this clone with a few counts. This sequence joins TRBV7-2 and TRBJ1-5; TRBD1 matches at 8 bases. With V trimmed by 6 bases and J by 0 bases, 7 bases remained unmatched. The CDR3 consists of 16 residues. Germline CDR1 is SGHTA and CDR2 is FQGNSA. CDR3 DNA sequence: TGTGCCAGCAGACATACAGGGGGAGGTAGCAATCAGCCCCAGCATTTT. It is translated as CASRHTGGGSNQPQHF.

The V gene is TRBV12-5, the J gene TRBJ2-7; D gene unclear. Germline-derived CDR1 and CDR2 are LGHNT and FRNRAP. The CDR3 runs to 12 residues. V was shortened by 1 base and J by 6 bases, with 7 bases between the two germline ends. This CDR3 reads CASGLARGEQYF. Written as DNA, the CDR3 is TGTGCTAGTGGTTTGGCGAGAGGCGAGCAGTACTTC.

The chain carries TRBV4-1 and TRBJ2-5; D may be TRBD2 (6 bases). The CDR3 spans 14 residues. The germline V gene has CDR1 MGHRA and CDR2 YSYEKL. Deletions cut 4 bases from V and 7 bases from J, with 16 bases between. This CDR3 is CASSPRGGITTQYF. The CDR3 region has the DNA TGCGCCAGCAGCCCCCGGGGCGGGATTACGACCCAGTACTTC.

A note on this clone: This sample also contains other DNA sequences that code for the same CDR3. The chain has TRBV6-2 or TRBV6-3 and TRBJ1-1, with D unresolved. This CDR3 has 14 residues. From germline, CDR1 is MNHEY and CDR2 SVGEGT. V dropped 4 bases and J dropped 3 bases, with 12 bases sitting between them. The CDR3: CASSSTGGDTEAFF. The CDR3 DNA is TGTGCCAGCAGTTCTACCGGCGGGGACACTGAAGCTTTCTTT.

A few counts support this clone. The chain carries TRBV7-9 and TRBJ1-2; 11 bases are a match to TRBD1. Germline trimming cut 4 bases from V and 3 bases from J; bases unmatched to any gene: 10. CDR3 length equals 17 residues. Germline V CDR1 and CDR2: SEHNR, FQNEAQ (reference sequence). The CDR3 loop is CASSSTDRGRRDYGYTF. CDR3 DNA sequence: TGTGCCAGCAGCTCTACGGACAGGGGGCGGCGTGACTATGGCTACACCTTC.

The chain recombines TRBV12-3 or TRBV12-4 with TRBJ2-1, with D perhaps TRBD2 (6 bases). V lost 5 bases and J 8 bases, leaving 13 bases between the germline ends. The CDR3 has 13 amino acids. CDR3 region: CASSGGDWDEQFF. The CDR3 DNA follows: TGTGCCAGCAGTGGCGGGGACTGGGATGAGCAGTTCTTC.

The V gene is TRBV18, the J gene TRBJ2-1, with 7 bases that match TRBD2. J was trimmed by 12 bases and V by 5 bases; bases with no gene match: 4. The CDR3 consists of 11 residues. CDR1 is KGHSH, CDR2 LQKENI, per germline. The CDR3 spells CASSGEGWQFF. The CDR3 coding sequence is TGTGCCAGCTCAGGGGAGGGCTGGCAGTTCTTC.

In this sample, this clone turned up once. This chain uses TRBV4-3 with TRBJ1-2; D perhaps matches TRBD1 (5 bases). Trimming shortened V by 1 base and J by 5 bases, and 11 bases separated the two germline ends. CDR3 size: 14 residues. Per the germline V gene, CDR1 is LGHNA and CDR2 is YSLEER. CDR3 in DNA: TGCGCCAGCAGCCAAGGTTCCAGGGTATATGGCTACACCTTC. Translated: CASSQGSRVYGYTF.

The chain has TRBV7-6 and TRBJ2-1, with TRBD2 matching 9 bases. With 6 bases clipped from V and 3 bases from J, the junction kept 9 bases outside the gene matches. Per germline, CDR1 SGHVS and CDR2 FNYEAQ. The CDR3 is 16 amino acids. For the CDR3, the DNA is TGTGCCAGCAGTCGTAGCGGGGGCCTCAACTACAATGAGCAGTTCTTC. It encodes CASSRSGGLNYNEQFF.

Comments on this clone: The sample has other DNA sequences that encode this CDR3 too. This chain connects TRBV5-1 to TRBJ1-3; D uncertain. Between the trimmed V and J ends, which lost 0 bases and 4 bases, there was a span of 5 bases. This CDR3 region has 13 residues. Germline assignment: CDR1 SGHRS and CDR2 YFSETQ. As DNA, the CDR3 is TGCGCCAGCAGCTTGGCGAGCGGAAACACCATATATTTT. It is translated as CASSLASGNTIYF.

The chain has TRBV19 and TRBJ2-1, with D possibly being TRBD1 or TRBD2 (5 bases each). V gave up 5 bases and J gave up 9 bases, with 26 bases separating them. This CDR3 has 17 amino acids. The germline CDR1 and CDR2 sequences are LNHDA and SQIVND (reference sequence). The CDR3 DNA sequence: TGTGCCAGTAGTTCGATCCTCGGGACCCCGAGGTTGGCTGAGCAGTTCTTC. Translation: CASSSILGTPRLAEQFF.

This clone is a singleton in its sample. The chain recombines TRBV2 with TRBJ1-5; maybe TRBD1 (5 bases). The CDR3 is 14 amino acids. CDR1 and CDR2 from the germline V gene are SNHLY and FYNNEI. V gave up 7 bases and J gave up 6 bases, with 16 bases separating them. CDR3 DNA: TGTGCCAGCAACGAGGGGCCTGCCGGTCAGCCCCAGCATTTT. Its translation: CASNEGPAGQPQHF.

This chain connects TRBV12-5 to TRBJ1-6; D is possibly TRBD1 (6 bases). Trimming pared 6 bases from V and 8 bases from J, leaving 17 bases between. This CDR3 spans 15 amino acids. CDR1 and CDR2 from the germline V gene are LGHNT and FRNRAP. This CDR3 is CASGATGPGDSPLHF. In nucleotides, the CDR3 is TGTGCTAGTGGAGCCACAGGGCCAGGGGATTCACCCCTCCACTTT.

The chain has TRBV4-3 and TRBJ2-3, with 8 bases identical to TRBD2. V dropped 1 base and J dropped 0; count of bases not matched to a gene: 3. CDR3 length equals 16 residues. CDR1 LGHNA and CDR2 YSLEER come from the germline V gene. The CDR3, as DNA: TGCGCCAGCAGCCAAGGAGTAGCGGGGAGCACAGATACGCAGTATTTT. It is translated as CASSQGVAGSTDTQYF.

The V call is TRBV7-9, the J call TRBJ2-1, with 11 bases aligning to TRBD2. CDR1 SEHNR and CDR2 FQNEAQ come from the germline V gene (reference sequence). The CDR3 spans 16 residues. The junction had 8 bases not matched to a gene; V was cut back by 4 bases and J by 6 bases. This chain's CDR3 is CASSSTSGGLRNEQFF. CDR3 in DNA: TGTGCCAGCAGCTCTACTAGCGGGGGCCTCCGCAATGAGCAGTTCTTC.

There are a few counts of this clone. This chain links TRBV10-2 with TRBJ2-7; 13 nucleotides match TRBD2. Trimming at V came to 8 bases and at J to 2 bases, leaving 6 bases not matched to a gene. The CDR3 extends over 15 amino acids. Germline assignment: CDR1 WSHSY and CDR2 SAAADI. CDR3 sequence (DNA): TGCGCCAGCTCCAAAGGGACTAGCGGGACCTACGAGCAGTACTTC. Its protein is CASSKGTSGTYEQYF.

This clone turned up a few times. The rearrangement uses TRBV7-2 and TRBJ2-7, with D unresolved. Germline V gives CDR1 SGHTA, CDR2 FQGNSA. Trimming cost V 1 base and J 2 bases, with 9 bases left between them. CDR3 length: 14 residues. Written as DNA, the CDR3 is TGTGCCAGCAGCTTAGGTTGGGAACCCTACGAGCAGTACTTC. This translates into CASSLGWEPYEQYF.

V usage is TRBV30 and J usage is TRBJ1-2; D perhaps matches TRBD1 (6 bases). Germline CDR1 is GTSNPN and CDR2 is SVGIG (reference sequence). This CDR3 is built from 15 residues. V was shortened by 5 bases and J by 4 bases, with 20 bases between the two germline ends. CDR3 protein: CAWRLGGGSGYGYTF. As DNA, the CDR3 is TGTGCCTGGCGCCTTGGGGGGGGCAGCGGCTATGGCTACACCTTC.

The J gene is TRBJ1-4, the V gene TRBV6-5, with D tentatively TRBD1 (5 bases). Trimming took 5 bases from V and 0 from J, leaving 7 bases between them. The CDR3 runs to 14 residues. CDR1 MNHEY and CDR2 SVGAGI come from the germline V gene. CDR3 loop: CASSQTATNEKLFF. The CDR3 DNA reads as TGTGCCAGCAGTCAGACAGCAACTAATGAAAAACTGTTTTTT.

As concerns this clone: Other DNA sequences of this sample code for an identical CDR3. The chain combines TRBV29-1 with TRBJ1-2, with a tentative D call TRBD1 (5 bases). This CDR3 has 13 residues. The germline gives CDR1 SQVTM, CDR2 ANQGSEA. V was shortened by 7 bases and J by 0 bases, with 12 bases between the two germline ends. The CDR3 reads CSAGTRANYGYTF. The DNA of the CDR3 is TGCAGCGCAGGGACCAGGGCTAACTATGGCTACACCTTC.

CDR3 bases: TGTGCCAGCAGCACGAGGGGGCGGGGGACAGATACGCAGTATTTT. This gives the protein CASSTRGRGTDTQYF. V and J are TRBV7-9 and TRBJ2-3, with D perhaps matching TRBD1 or TRBD2 (7 bases each). The V and J ends lost 5 bases and 3 bases respectively, with 15 bases between them. Germline V gene lookup returns CDR1 SEHNR and CDR2 FQNEAQ (reference sequence). This CDR3 has 15 amino acids.

The chain recombines TRBV27 with TRBJ1-2; a possible D gene is TRBD1 (5 bases). The CDR3 loop spans 15 amino acids. V was clipped by 9 bases and J by 1 base, with 18 bases between them. Germline V CDR1 and CDR2: MNHEY, SMNVEV (reference sequence). The CDR3 nucleotides read TGTGCCAGTGGGGGGAATGGCCGGGATAACTATGGCTACACCTTC. It is translated as CASGGNGRDNYGYTF.

The V call is TRBV7-3, the J call TRBJ2-1; 8 nucleotides agree with TRBD2. The CDR3 contains 15 residues. V shed 3 bases, J shed 7 bases, and the junction held 8 bases outside the gene matches. Germline lookup yields CDR1 SGHTA and CDR2 FQGTGA. CDR3 region: CASSFNAGGRNEQFF. The CDR3 DNA sequence: TGTGCCAGCAGCTTTAACGCGGGGGGAAGGAATGAGCAGTTCTTC. The entire variable domain, with the rest obtained from reference TRBV7-3 and TRBJ2-1, is as follows: GAGVSQTPSNKVTEKGKYVELRCDPISGHTALYWYRQSLGQGPEFLIYFQGTGAADDSGLPNDRFFAVRPEGSVSTLKIQRTERGDSAVYLCASSFNAGGRNEQFFGPGTRLTVL.

The chain is built from TRBV5-4 and TRBJ1-1; D is unresolved. There are 14 residues in the CDR3. In germline, CDR1 is SGHNT, CDR2 YYREEE (reference sequence). Trimming cost V 3 bases and J 8 bases, with 17 bases left between them. DNA of the CDR3: TGTGCCAGCAGCTGGTGGGGAAGAGAGGTCGAAGCTTTCTTT. Protein product: CASSWWGREVEAFF.

The rearrangement uses TRBV5-5 and TRBJ1-2, with D perhaps TRBD1 (5 bases). Germline V gives CDR1 SGHKS, CDR2 YYEKEE (reference sequence). The germline V and J ends were trimmed by 0 bases and 4 bases, with 7 bases remaining between them. The CDR3 runs to 13 residues. Here the CDR3 reads CASSLGGIYGYTF. The CDR3, as DNA: TGTGCCAGCAGCTTGGGGGGGATCTATGGCTACACCTTC.

J is TRBJ1-2 and V is TRBV4-3; D perhaps matches TRBD1 (5 bases). Germline lookup yields CDR1 LGHNA and CDR2 YSLEER. CDR3 length: 14 amino acids. With 0 bases removed from V and 6 bases from J, the gap between germline ends came to 11 bases. CDR3: CASSQEGRGDGYTF. The CDR3, as DNA: TGCGCCAGCAGCCAAGAGGGCCGGGGGGATGGCTACACCTTC.

The rearrangement uses TRBV7-9 and TRBJ2-5, with D possibly being TRBD1 (6 bases). CDR3 length: 12 residues. The germline CDR1 and CDR2 sequences are SEHNR and FQNEAQ (reference sequence). V lost 8 bases and J 5 bases, leaving 12 bases between the germline ends. For the CDR3, the DNA is TGTGCCAGCCTTCGGCAGGGGGAGACCCAGTACTTC. Protein sequence: CASLRQGETQYF.

This clone has only one observation. The chain links TRBV7-9 to TRBJ1-1; D remains unclear. Trimming removed 5 bases at V and 1 base at J, with 8 bases between. The CDR3 extends over 13 amino acids. Germline CDR1 SEHNR, CDR2 FQNEAQ (reference sequence). CDR3 sequence (DNA): TGTGCCAGCAGCCCCACGGGGAACACTGAAGCTTTCTTT. It specifies CASSPTGNTEAFF.

V is TRBV5-1 and J is TRBJ2-1; 11 bases line up with TRBD2. V lost 3 bases, J lost 5 bases, and 7 bases stayed unmatched. The germline gives CDR1 SGHRS, CDR2 YFSETQ. This CDR3 region has 16 residues. CDR3 in amino acids: CASSWGLADYDNEQFF. Here the CDR3 DNA reads TGCGCCAGCAGCTGGGGACTAGCGGACTATGACAATGAGCAGTTCTTC.

The chain uses TRBV11-1 and TRBJ2-7; the match to TRBD1 covers 9 bases. Germline values: CDR1 SGHAT, CDR2 FQDESV (reference sequence). The CDR3 consists of 16 residues. After removal of 6 bases from V and 5 bases from J, the junction contained 14 bases not matched to a gene. CDR3 sequence reads: CASRRSSGTGLDEQYF. The DNA for the CDR3 is TGTGCCAGCAGACGATCTTCCGGGACAGGGCTGGACGAGCAGTACTTC.